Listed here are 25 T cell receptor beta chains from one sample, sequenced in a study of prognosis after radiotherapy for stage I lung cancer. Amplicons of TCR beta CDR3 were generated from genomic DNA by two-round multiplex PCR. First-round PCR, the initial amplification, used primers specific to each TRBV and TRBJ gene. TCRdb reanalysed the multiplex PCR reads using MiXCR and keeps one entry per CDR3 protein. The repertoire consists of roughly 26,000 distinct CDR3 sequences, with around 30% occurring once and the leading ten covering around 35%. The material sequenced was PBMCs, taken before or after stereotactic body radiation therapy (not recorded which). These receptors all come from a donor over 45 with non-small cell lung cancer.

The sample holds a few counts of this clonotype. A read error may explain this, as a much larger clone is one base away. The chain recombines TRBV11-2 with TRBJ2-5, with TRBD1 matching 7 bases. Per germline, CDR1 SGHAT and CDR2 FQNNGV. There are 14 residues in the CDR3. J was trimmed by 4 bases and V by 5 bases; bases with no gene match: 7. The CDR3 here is CASSHLGQVETQYF. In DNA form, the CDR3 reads TGTGCCAGCAGCCATCTCGGACAGGTAGAGACCCAGTACTTC.

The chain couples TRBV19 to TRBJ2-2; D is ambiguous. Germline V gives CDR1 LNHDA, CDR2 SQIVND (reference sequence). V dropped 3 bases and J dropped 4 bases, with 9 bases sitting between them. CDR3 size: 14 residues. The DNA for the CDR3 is TGTGCCAGTAGTATTAAGGTGATCACCGGGGAGCTGTTTTTT. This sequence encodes CASSIKVITGELFF.

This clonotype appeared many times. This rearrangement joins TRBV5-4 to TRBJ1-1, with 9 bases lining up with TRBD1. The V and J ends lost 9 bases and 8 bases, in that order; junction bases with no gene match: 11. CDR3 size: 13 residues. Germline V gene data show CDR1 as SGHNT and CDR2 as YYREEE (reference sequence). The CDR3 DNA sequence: TGTGCCACTGAACGGGACAGGGTAAACGAAGCTTTCTTT. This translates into CATERDRVNEAFF.

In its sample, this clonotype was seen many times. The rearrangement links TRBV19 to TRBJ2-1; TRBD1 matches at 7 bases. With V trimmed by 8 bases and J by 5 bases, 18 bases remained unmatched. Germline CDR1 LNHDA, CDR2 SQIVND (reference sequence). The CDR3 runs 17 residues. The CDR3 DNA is TGTGCCAGTCTATCCACAAAGTATACCGGGACAGACAATGAGCAGTTCTTC. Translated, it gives CASLSTKYTGTDNEQFF.

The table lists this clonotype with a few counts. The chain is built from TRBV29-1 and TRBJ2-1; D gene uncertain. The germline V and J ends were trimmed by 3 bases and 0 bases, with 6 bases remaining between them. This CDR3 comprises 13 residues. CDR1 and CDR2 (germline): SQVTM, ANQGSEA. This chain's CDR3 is CSVDARSYNEQFF. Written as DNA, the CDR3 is TGCAGCGTTGACGCCCGCTCCTACAATGAGCAGTTCTTC.

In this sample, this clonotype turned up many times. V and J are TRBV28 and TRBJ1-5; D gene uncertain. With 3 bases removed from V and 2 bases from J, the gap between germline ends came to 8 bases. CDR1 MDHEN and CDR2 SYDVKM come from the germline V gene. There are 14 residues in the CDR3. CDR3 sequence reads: CASSFVSGNQPQHF. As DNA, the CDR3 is TGTGCCAGCAGTTTTGTAAGTGGCAATCAGCCCCAGCATTTT.

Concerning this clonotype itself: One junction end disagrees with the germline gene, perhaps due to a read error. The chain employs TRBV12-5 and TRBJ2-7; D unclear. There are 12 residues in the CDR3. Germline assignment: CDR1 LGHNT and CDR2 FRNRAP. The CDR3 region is CASGGTSYEHYF. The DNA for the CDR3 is TGTGCTAGTGGAGGTACCAGCTACGAGCATTACTTC.

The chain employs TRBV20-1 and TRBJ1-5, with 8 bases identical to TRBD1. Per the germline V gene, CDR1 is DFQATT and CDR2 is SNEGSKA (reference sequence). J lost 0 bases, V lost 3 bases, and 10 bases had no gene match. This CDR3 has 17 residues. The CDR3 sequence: CSARIQGGDYSNQPQHF. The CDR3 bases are TGCAGTGCTAGGATACAGGGGGGGGATTATAGCAATCAGCCCCAGCATTTT.

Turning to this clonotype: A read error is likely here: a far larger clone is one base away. CDR3 sequence reads: CASRGGLAGAKVLTF. CDR3 DNA sequence: TGTGCCAGTAGGGGGGGGCTTGCTGGGGCCAAAGTCCTGACTTTC. The V and J genes are TRBV7-2 and TRBJ2-6, with D possibly TRBD2 on 7 matching bases. CDR1 and CDR2 (germline): SGHTA, FQGNSA. The length of the CDR3 is 15 residues.

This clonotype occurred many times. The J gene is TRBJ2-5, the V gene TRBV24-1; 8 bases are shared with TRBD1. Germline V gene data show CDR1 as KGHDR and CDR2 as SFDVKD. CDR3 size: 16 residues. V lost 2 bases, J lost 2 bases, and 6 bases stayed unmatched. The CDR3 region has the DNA TGTGCCACCAGTGATTGGGGGACAGGTGAGCAAGAGACCCAGTACTTC. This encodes CATSDWGTGEQETQYF.

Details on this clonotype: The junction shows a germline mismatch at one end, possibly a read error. Written as DNA, the CDR3 is TGTGCCATCAGTGACGGGGAAGGTTCCTACGAGCAGTACTTC. Its translation: CAISDGEGSYEQYF. This chain links TRBV2 with TRBJ2-7; D perhaps matches TRBD2 (5 bases). The CDR3 is 14 amino acids. Germline V gives CDR1 SNHLY, CDR2 FYNNEI.

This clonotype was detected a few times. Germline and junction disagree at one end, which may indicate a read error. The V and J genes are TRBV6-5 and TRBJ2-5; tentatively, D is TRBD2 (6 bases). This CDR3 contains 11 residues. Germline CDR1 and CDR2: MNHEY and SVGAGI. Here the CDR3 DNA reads TGTGCCAGCAGTTACGACCGCGGGGCCCGATTC. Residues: CASSYDRGARF.

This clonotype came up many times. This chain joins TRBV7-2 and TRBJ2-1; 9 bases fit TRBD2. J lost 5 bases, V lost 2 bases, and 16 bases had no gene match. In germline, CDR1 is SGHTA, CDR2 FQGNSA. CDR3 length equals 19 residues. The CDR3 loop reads CASSLRNMTRGGLHNEQFF. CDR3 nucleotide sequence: TGTGCCAGCAGCTTAAGAAATATGACGCGGGGGGGCCTACACAATGAGCAGTTCTTC.

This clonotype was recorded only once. The CDR3 nucleotides read TGTGCCAGCTCACCACAGGGGACGGGCTATGGCTACACCTTC. Amino acid sequence: CASSPQGTGYGYTF. The J gene is TRBJ1-2, the V gene TRBV18, with D possibly being TRBD1 (5 bases). CDR1 and CDR2 (germline): KGHSH, LQKENI. Trimming removed 1 base at V and 4 bases at J, with 10 bases between. This CDR3 is built from 14 residues.

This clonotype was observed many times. CDR3 residues: CASSYTGLGQPQHF. As DNA, the CDR3 is TGTGCCAGCAGCTATACAGGATTGGGCCAGCCCCAGCATTTT. The chain carries TRBV12-3 or TRBV12-4 and TRBJ1-5; a possible D gene is TRBD1 (5 bases). The CDR3 runs to 14 residues. Trimming removed 6 bases from V and 7 bases from J, with 16 bases in between.

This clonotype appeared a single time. DNA for the CDR3: TGTGCCAGCAGCTTGGGAATGGCAGGCACCTATGGCTACACCTTC. It encodes CASSLGMAGTYGYTF. The rearrangement links TRBV5-6 to TRBJ1-2; D gene uncertain. Between the trimmed V and J ends, which lost 0 bases and 4 bases, there was a span of 13 bases. CDR1 SGHDT and CDR2 YYEEEE come from the germline V gene. This CDR3 region has 15 residues.

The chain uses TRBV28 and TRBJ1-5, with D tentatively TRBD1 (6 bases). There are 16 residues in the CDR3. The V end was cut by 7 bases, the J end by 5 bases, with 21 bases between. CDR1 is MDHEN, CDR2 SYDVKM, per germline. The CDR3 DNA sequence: TGTGCCAGCATTTCCACACAGGGTACGGCATATCAGCCCCAGCATTTT. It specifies CASISTQGTAYQPQHF.

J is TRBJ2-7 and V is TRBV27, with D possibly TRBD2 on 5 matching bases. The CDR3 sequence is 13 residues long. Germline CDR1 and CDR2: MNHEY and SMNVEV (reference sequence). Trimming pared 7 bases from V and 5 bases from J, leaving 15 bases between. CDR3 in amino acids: CASNRGITNEQYF. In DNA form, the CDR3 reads TGTGCCAGCAATAGAGGGATAACCAACGAGCAGTACTTC.

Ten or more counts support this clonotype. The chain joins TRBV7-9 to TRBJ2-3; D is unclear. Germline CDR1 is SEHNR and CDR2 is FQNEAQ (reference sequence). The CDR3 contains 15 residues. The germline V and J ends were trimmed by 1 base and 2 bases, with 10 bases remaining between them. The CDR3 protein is CASSLVLSVTDTQYF. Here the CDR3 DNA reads TGTGCCAGCAGCTTAGTACTTTCGGTCACAGATACGCAGTATTTT. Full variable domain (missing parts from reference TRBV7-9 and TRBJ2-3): DTGVSQNPRHKITKRGQNVTFRCDPISEHNRLYWYRQTLGQGPEFLTYFQNEAQLEKSRLLSDRFSAERPKGSFSTLEIQRTEQGDSAMYLCASSLVLSVTDTQYFGPGTRLTVL.

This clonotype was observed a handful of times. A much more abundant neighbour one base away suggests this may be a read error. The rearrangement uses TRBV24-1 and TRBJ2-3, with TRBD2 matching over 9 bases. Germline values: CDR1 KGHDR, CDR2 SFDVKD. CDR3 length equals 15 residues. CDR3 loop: CAASSSGISTDTQYF. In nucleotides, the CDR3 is TGTGCCGCCAGTTCTAGCGGGATTTCCACAGATACGCAGTATTTT.

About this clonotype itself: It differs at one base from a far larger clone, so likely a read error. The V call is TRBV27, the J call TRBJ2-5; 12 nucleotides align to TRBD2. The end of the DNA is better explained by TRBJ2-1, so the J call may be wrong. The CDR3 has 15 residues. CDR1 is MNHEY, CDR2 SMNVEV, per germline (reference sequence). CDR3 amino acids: CASSAGLAGNSEQFF. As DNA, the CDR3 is TGTGCCAGCAGCGCAGGACTAGCGGGAAACAGTGAGCAGTTCTTC.

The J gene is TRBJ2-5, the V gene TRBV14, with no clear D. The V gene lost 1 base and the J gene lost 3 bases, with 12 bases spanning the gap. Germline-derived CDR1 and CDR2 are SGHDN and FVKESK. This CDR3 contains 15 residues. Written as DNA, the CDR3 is TGTGCCAGCAGCCAAGGTCCGGTTCCGAAAGAGACCCAGTACTTC. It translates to CASSQGPVPKETQYF.

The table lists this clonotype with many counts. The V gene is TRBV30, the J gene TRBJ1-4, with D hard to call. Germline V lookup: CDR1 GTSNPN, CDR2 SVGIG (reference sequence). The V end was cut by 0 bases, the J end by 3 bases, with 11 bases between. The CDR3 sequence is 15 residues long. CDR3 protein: CAWSVHGGSNEKLFF. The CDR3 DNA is TGTGCCTGGAGTGTACATGGAGGGTCTAATGAAAAACTGTTTTTT.

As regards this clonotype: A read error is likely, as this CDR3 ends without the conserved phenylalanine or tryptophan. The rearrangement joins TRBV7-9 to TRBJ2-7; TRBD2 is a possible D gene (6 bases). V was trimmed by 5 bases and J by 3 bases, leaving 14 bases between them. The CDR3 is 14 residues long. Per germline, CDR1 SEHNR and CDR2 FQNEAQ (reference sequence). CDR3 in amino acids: CASSLPSADYEQYL. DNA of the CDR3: TGTGCCAGCAGCCTTCCTAGCGCAGACTACGAGCAGTACCTC.

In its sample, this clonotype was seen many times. CDR3 in amino acids: CSADEGGNSPLHF. CDR3 nucleotides: TGCAGTGCTGACGAAGGGGGTAATTCACCCCTCCACTTT. J is TRBJ1-6 and V is TRBV20-1; a weak D match, TRBD1 (6 bases). Germline values: CDR1 DFQATT, CDR2 SNEGSKA (reference sequence). The V gene lost 5 bases and the J gene lost 6 bases, with 11 bases spanning the gap. The CDR3 is 13 amino acids.